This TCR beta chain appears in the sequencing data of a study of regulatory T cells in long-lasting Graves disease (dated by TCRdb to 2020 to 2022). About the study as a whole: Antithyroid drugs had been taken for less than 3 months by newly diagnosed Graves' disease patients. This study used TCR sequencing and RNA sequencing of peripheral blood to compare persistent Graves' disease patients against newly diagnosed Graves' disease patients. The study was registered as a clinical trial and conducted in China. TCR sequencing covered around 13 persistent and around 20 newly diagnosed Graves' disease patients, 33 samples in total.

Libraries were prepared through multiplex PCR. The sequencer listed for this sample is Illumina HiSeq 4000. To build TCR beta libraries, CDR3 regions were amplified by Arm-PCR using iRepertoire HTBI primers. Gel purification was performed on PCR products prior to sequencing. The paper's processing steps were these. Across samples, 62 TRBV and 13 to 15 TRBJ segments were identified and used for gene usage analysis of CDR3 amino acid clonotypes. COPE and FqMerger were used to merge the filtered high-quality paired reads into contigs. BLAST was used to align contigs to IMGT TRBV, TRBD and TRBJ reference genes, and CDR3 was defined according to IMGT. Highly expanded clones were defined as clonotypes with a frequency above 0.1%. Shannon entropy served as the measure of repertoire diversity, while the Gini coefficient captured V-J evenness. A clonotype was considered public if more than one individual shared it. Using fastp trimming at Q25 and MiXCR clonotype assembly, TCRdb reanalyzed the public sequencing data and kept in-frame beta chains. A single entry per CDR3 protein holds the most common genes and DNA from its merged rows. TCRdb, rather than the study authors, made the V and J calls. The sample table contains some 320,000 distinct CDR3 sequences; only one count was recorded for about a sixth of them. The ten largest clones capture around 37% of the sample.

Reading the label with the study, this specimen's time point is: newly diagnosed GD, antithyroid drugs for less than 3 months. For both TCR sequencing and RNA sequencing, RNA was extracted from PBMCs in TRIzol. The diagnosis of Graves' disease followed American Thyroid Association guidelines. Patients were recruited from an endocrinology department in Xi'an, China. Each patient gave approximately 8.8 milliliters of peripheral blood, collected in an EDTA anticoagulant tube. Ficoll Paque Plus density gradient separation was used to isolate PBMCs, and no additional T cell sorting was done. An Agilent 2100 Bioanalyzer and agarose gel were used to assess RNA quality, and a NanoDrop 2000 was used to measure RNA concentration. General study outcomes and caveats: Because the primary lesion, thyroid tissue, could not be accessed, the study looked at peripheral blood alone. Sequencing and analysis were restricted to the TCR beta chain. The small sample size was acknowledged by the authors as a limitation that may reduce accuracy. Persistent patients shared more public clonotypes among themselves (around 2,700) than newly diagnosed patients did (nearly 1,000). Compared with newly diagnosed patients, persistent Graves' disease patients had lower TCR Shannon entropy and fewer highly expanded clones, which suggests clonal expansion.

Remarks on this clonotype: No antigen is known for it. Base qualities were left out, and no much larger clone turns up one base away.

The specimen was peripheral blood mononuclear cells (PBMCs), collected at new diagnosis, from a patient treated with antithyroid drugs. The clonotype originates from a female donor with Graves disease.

The CDR3 region reads CASSFGDSGRFF. The nucleotide sequence reads TGTGCCAGCAGTTTTGGGGACTCCGGTCGGTTCTTC. The sequence links TRBV27 to TRBJ2-1; the D gene is perhaps TRBD2, on 6 matching bases. V is clipped by 3 bases and J by 15 bases, and the sequence between their germline boundaries is 15 bases long. Taken from cysteine to phenylalanine, the CDR3 has 12 residues. Only the CDR3 DNA is retained, 36 bases long and in frame from the first base. In the germline V gene (reference sequence), CDR1 corresponds to MNHEY and CDR2 to SMNVEV.